A single sample gave rise to the 4 T cell receptor beta chains below, sequenced in a study of vaccination and CD4 T cells after COVID-19. Treatment defined: approximately 9-day PBMC culture with coronavirus spike peptide pools or control peptides (ViraFEST assay). What these receptors recognize is not known. The assay that was used to sequence DNA from cultured CD4+ T cells was the Oncomine TCR Beta short-read assay. MiXCR, applied by TCRdb to the PCR reads, yields one record per CDR3 protein. The sample shows more than 9,500 distinct CDR3 sequences, about 57% of them seen only once. The sequencing sample was made of CD4+ T cells from blood, cultured in vitro. These receptors were obtained from a human donor who had recovered from COVID-19.

The V and J genes are TRBV6-1 and TRBJ1-1; possible D gene TRBD1, 5 bases. Between the trimmed V and J ends, which lost 6 bases and 4 bases, there was a span of 15 bases. This CDR3 has 14 amino acids. Germline V gene data show CDR1 as MNHNS and CDR2 as SASEGT. Here the CDR3 DNA reads TGTGCCAGCAGATCGCAGGGAGGCGGCACTGAAGCTTTCTTT. It codes for CASRSQGGGTEAFF.

The rearrangement links TRBV7-2 to TRBJ1-2, with 7 bases aligning to TRBD1. J gave up 8 bases and V 4 bases, and 13 bases lay outside the gene matches. Germline V CDR1 and CDR2: SGHTA, FQGNSA. This CDR3 is 15 amino acids long. DNA of the CDR3: TGTGCCAGCAGCTCCACTTCCACACAGGGGTTGGGCTACACCTTC. Encoded protein: CASSSTSTQGLGYTF.

This clonotype was recorded once. The genes are TRBV18 and TRBJ2-7, with D perhaps assigned TRBD1 or TRBD2 (6 bases each). The CDR3 is made up of 13 amino acids. The V end lost 4 bases, the J end lost 6 bases, and 13 bases lay between the germline ends. CDR1 KGHSH and CDR2 LQKENI come from the germline V gene. The CDR3 reads CASSRQGGGEQYF. Here the CDR3 DNA reads TGTGCCAGCTCACGACAAGGAGGGGGCGAGCAGTACTTC.

This CDR3 is CASSTDRGTEAFF. CDR3 DNA: TGTGCCAGTAGTACGGACAGGGGAACTGAAGCTTTCTTT. The chain recombines TRBV19 with TRBJ1-1; 9 bases agree with TRBD1. The J segment lost 5 bases and the V segment lost 4 bases, leaving 2 bases of the junction unmatched. From germline, CDR1 is LNHDA and CDR2 SQIVND (reference sequence). The CDR3 is 13 amino acids. The complete variable domain, with remaining parts taken from reference TRBV19 and TRBJ1-1, reads DGGITQSPKYLFRKEGQNVTLSCEQNLNHDAMYWYRQDPGQGLRLIYYSQIVNDFQKGDIAEGYSVSREKKESFPLTVTSAQKNPTAFYLCASSTDRGTEAFFGQGTRLTVV.